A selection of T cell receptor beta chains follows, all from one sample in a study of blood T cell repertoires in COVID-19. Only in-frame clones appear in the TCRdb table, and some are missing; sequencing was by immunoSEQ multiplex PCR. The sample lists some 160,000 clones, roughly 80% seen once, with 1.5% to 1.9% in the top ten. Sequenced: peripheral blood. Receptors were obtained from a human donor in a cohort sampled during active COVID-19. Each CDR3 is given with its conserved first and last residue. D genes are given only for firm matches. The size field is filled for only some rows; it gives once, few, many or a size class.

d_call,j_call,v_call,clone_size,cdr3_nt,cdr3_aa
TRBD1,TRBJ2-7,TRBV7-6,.,TGTGCCAGCAGCCTACGTGACAGGGTCAACGAGCAGTACTTC,CASSLRDRVNEQYF
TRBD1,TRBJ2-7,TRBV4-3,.,TGCGCCAGCAGTCTAGACAGGGGATTGTGGGAGCAGTACTTC,CASSLDRGLWEQYF
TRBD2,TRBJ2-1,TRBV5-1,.,TGCGCCAGCAGCTTGGGGGGACTAGCGGACTACAATGAGCAGTTCTTC,CASSLGGLADYNEQFF
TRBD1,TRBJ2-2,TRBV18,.,TGTGCCAGCTCACCGCCGGGACAGGGAGGAACCGGGGAGCTGTTTTTT,CASSPPGQGGTGELFF
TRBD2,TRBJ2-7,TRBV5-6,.,TGTGCCAGCAGCTCCGGGTTCGGGACTAGAGGGCGGACCTACGAGCAGTACTTC,CASSSGFGTRGRTYEQYF
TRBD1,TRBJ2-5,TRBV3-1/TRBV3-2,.,TGTGCCAGCAGTAGACAGGGGAAGAGGGCGGAGACCCAGTACTTC,CASSRQGKRAETQYF
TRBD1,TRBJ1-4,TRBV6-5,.,TGTGCCAGCAACGGACAGGAGAATGAAAAACTGTTTTTT,CASNGQENEKLFF
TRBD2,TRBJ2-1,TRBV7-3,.,TGTGCCAGCAGCTTTGGCGGGAGATCCTACAATGAGCAGTTCTTC,CASSFGGRSYNEQFF
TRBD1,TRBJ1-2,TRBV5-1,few,TGCGCCAGCAGCACGGACAGGGGTTTCGCCGGTGGCTACACCTTC,CASSTDRGFAGGYTF
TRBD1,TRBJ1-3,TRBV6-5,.,TGTGCCAGTGGACAGGGGTTTGGAAACACCATATATTTT,CASGQGFGNTIYF
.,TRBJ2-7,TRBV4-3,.,TGCGCCAGCAGCCAAGGGACAGAGTACGAGCAGTACTTC,CASSQGTEYEQYF
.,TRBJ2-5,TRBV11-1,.,TGTGCCAGCAGCCTCCTCCCCGAAAGGAGAGAGACCCAGTACTTC,CASSLLPERRETQYF
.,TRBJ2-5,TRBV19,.,TGTGCCAGTAGTATCCTTTTTGTCCAGGGCCGGGAGACCCAGTACTTC,CASSILFVQGRETQYF
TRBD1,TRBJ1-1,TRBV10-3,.,TGTGCCATCAGGGGAACAGGGGGGGGAACTGAAGCTTTCTTT,CAIRGTGGGTEAFF
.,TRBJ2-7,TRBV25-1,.,TGTGCCAGCACCTACCCCGGAGGGGTGCAGTACTTC,CASTYPGGVQYF
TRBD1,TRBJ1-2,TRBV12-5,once,TGTGCTAGTGGCAACAGGGGCAACTATGGCTACACCTTC,CASGNRGNYGYTF
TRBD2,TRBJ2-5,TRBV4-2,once,TGTGCCAGCAGCCAAACCCTAGCGGGGGGAGAGACCCAGTACTTC,CASSQTLAGGETQYF
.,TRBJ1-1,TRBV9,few,TGTGCCAGCAGCGTAGACGGACAGAAGACGGCTTTCTTT,CASSVDGQKTAFF
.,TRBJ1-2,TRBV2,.,TGTGCCAGCAGTGCCACCAGGGCGGCTAACTATGGCTACACCTTC,CASSATRAANYGYTF
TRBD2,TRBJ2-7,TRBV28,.,TGTGCCAGCAGTTTAATTGGGGAGGGCGAGCAGTACTTC,CASSLIGEGEQYF
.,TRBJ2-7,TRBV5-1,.,TGCGCCAGCAGCCGCGACAACAGCGAGCAGTACTTC,CASSRDNSEQYF
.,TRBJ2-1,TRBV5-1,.,TGCGCCAGCAGCTTGGAACTAGCCAGGAATGAGCAGTTCTTC,CASSLELARNEQFF
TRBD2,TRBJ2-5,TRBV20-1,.,TGCAGTGCTAGTCTAGCGGGAGGGCCCGGAGAGACCCAGTACTTC,CSASLAGGPGETQYF